This T cell receptor beta chain was recovered during a study of PD-L1 blockade in urothelial cancer. The repertoire was sequenced with immunoSEQ multiplex PCR; TCRdb's copy has only in-frame clones and lacks some. Here the sample spans 100,000 to 150,000 clones, about 82% being singletons. Trimming cost V 5 bases and J 5 bases; bases outside gene matches: 6. The CDR3 is made up of 15 amino acids. The germline V gene has CDR1 SEHNR and CDR2 FQNEAQ (reference sequence). The time point was: peripheral blood 6 weeks after treatment start. V usage is TRBV7-9 and J usage is TRBJ1-5; TRBD1 matches at 10 bases. The clonotype comes from a man aged 45-65 years with urothelial cancer. The sample consisted of PBMCs, taken around atezolizumab (anti-PD-L1) treatment. In DNA form, the CDR3 reads TGTGCCAGCAGCGCTATTGGGACAGGGGATCAGCCCCAGCATTTT. Translating gives CASSAIGTGDQPQHF.